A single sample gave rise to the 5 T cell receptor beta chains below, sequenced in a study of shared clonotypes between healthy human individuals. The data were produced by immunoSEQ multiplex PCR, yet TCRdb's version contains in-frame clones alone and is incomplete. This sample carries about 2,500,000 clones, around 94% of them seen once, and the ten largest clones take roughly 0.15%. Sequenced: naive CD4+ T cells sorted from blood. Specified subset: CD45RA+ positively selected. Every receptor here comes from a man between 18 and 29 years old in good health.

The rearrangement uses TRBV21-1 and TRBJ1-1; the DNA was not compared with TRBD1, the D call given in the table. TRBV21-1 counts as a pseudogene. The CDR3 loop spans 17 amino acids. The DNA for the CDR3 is TGTGCCAGCAGCAAAGGGATAACAGGGGACCTGAACACTGAAGCTTTCTTT. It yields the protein CASSKGITGDLNTEAFF.

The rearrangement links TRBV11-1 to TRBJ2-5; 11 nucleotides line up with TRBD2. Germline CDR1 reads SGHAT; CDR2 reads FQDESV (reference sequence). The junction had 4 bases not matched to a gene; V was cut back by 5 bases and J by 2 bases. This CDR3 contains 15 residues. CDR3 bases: TGTGCCAGCAGCCCCAGACTAGCGGGGCAAGAGACCCAGTACTTC. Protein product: CASSPRLAGQETQYF. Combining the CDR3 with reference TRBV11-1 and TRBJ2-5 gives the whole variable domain EAEVAQSPRYKITEKSQAVAFWCDPISGHATLYWYRQILGQGPELLVQFQDESVVDDSQLPKDRFSAERLKGVDSTLKIQPAELGDSAMYLCASSPRLAGQETQYFGPGTRLLVL.

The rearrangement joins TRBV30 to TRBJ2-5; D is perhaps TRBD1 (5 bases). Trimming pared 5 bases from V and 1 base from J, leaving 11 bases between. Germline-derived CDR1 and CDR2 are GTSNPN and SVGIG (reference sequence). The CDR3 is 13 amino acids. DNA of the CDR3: TGTGCCTGGTCAGGGTTTTTCCAAGAGACCCAGTACTTC. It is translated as CAWSGFFQETQYF.

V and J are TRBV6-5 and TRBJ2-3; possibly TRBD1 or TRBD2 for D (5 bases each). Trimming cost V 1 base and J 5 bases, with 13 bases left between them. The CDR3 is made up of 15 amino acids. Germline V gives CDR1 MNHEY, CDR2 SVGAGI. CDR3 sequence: CASSYLKLGEDTQYF. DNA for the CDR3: TGTGCCAGCAGTTACTTGAAACTAGGGGAAGATACGCAGTATTTT.

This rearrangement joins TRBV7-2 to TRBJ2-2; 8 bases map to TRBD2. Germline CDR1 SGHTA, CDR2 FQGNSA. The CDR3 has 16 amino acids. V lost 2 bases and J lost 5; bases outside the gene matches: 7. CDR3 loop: CASSLRSSGGTGELFF. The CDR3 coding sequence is TGTGCCAGCAGCTTAAGGTCGAGCGGGGGTACCGGGGAGCTGTTTTTT.